This T cell receptor (beta chain) came from a study of cytomegalovirus exposure and HLA in healthy donors. Regarding this clone: Other DNA variants within this sample encode the same CDR3.

The PCR contained 60 Vbeta and 13 Jbeta primers. The protocol was immunoSEQ multiplex PCR, while the TCRdb copy is restricted to in-frame clones and leaves out a portion. The sample includes approximately 150,000 clones, approximately 71% of them seen just once. This receptor was taken from a male donor in good health and CMV-seronegative. Sequencing was done on a sample of PBMCs.

The CDR3 bases are TGTGCCAGCAGTTACACAGGGGACGGCAATCAGCCCCAGCATTTT. Amino acid sequence: CASSYTGDGNQPQHF. The V call is TRBV6-5, the J call TRBJ1-5; 7 nucleotides align to TRBD1. V was clipped by 2 bases and J by 2 bases; unmatched bases: 3. CDR3 length equals 15 residues. Germline loops: CDR1 MNHEY, CDR2 SVGAGI.